What follows describes a single T cell receptor beta chain. According to the study, genomic DNA was the template for TCR beta VDJ and CDR3 profiling. MiXCR, run by TCRdb on the reads, gives a single entry per CDR3 protein. The sample has hundreds of thousands of distinct CDR3 sequences; roughly a third are singletons. The data are from a study of CD8+CD57+ T cells in acquired aplastic anemia. On the study more broadly: Mean DNA quantity obtained from sorted CD4+ and CD8+ cells was about 3.2 ug.

The CDR3 spans 13 residues. Germline CDR1 is SGDLS and CDR2 is YYNGEE. The V gene lost 0 bases and the J gene lost 11 bases, with 14 bases spanning the gap. Whoever was chosen for sequencing had shown CD8+CD57+ cell expansion by flow cytometry. Severe acquired aplastic anemia was present in all patients. At the time of blood sampling, patients had not yet received any therapy. The chain links TRBV9 to TRBJ2-5; D uncertain. This TCR derives from a human donor with aplastic anemia. Sequenced sample: sorted CD4+, CD8+, or CD8+CD57+ T cells (not recorded which) from PBMCs. CDR3 coding DNA: TGTGCCAGCAGCGTAGACAGACTGCATGAGCAGTACTTC. As protein: CASSVDRLHEQYF.